The clone carrying this TCR beta chain was seen many times. This sample is drawn from a study of regulatory T cells in long-lasting Graves disease. Documented time point: newly diagnosed GD, antithyroid drugs for less than 3 months. From PBMCs, RNA was extracted and then used to make the TCR library. With iRepertoire HTBI primers and Arm-PCR of CDR3 regions, TCR beta libraries were built. TCRdb re-called the multiplex PCR reads with MiXCR, one entry per CDR3 protein. The sample includes 420,000 or so distinct CDR3 sequences, less than 20% of them seen just once. These sequences were also reported in another study, on T cells in Graves' hyperthyroidism and ophthalmopathy. This second study notes: These patients, aged 18 to 65, had recently diagnosed hyperthyroidism lasting under 2 months. TCR CDR3 underwent first-round RT-PCR with the HTBI primer set.

The sequence was collected from a woman in her late teens or twenties with Graves disease. The sequenced sample was peripheral blood mononuclear cells (PBMCs), obtained at new diagnosis, from a patient treated with antithyroid drugs.

The DNA of the CDR3 is TGTGCCAGCAGTTACAAAGGTTATAAGGGTATAGAAAAGACCCAGTACTTC. Amino acid sequence: CASSYKGYKGIEKTQYF. The chain employs TRBV6-9 and TRBJ2-5, with D unresolved. The CDR3 covers 17 residues. The ends were cut back, 3 bases at V and 6 bases at J, with 23 bases in the middle. CDR1 and CDR2 (germline): MNHGY, SVAAGI.